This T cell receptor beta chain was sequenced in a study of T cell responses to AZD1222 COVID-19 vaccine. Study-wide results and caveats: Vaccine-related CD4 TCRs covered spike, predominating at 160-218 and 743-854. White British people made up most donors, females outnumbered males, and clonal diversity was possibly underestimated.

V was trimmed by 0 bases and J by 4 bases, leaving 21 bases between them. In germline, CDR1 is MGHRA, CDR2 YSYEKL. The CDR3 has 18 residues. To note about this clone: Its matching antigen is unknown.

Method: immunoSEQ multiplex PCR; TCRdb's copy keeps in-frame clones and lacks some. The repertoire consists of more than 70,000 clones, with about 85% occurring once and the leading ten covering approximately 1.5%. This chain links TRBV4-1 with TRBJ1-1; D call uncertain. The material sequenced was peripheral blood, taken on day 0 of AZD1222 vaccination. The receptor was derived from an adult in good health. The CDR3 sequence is CASSQDLRDRAVSTEAFF. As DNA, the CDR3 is TGCGCCAGCAGCCAAGATCTTAGGGATCGGGCGGTGAGCACTGAAGCTTTCTTT.